The rows below give T cell receptor beta chains drawn from one sample of a study of OX40 agonist ivuxolimab in advanced cancers. Using immunoSEQ multiplex PCR, the repertoire was profiled, and TCRdb retains in-frame clones only, with some absent. The sample lists approximately 57,000 clones, over 70% occurring once. Sequenced here: CD4+ or CD8+ T cells sorted from blood, sampled in a trial of the OX40 agonist ivuxolimab. The receptor set was obtained from an adult with an advanced solid tumor such as melanoma, head and neck, liver or kidney cancer. Each CDR3 is given with its conserved first and last residue. The D gene is left open where the match is weak. Clone size is stated in some rows and not others, as once, few, many or a class when expanded.

J: TRBJ1-1
size: NA
length: 13
V: TRBV7-8
D: NA
CDR3: CASSFSLDTEAFF
DNA: TGTGCCAGCAGCTTTTCTCTGGACACTGAAGCTTTCTTT

J: TRBJ2-1
size: NA
length: 12
V: TRBV4-2
D: NA
CDR3: CASSWTHNEQFF
DNA: TGTGCCAGCAGCTGGACCCACAATGAGCAGTTCTTC

J: TRBJ1-6
size: NA
length: 15
V: TRBV6-1
D: NA
CDR3: CASSEDSPSDSPLHF
DNA: TGTGCCAGCAGTGAAGACAGCCCCTCCGATTCACCCCTCCACTTT

J: TRBJ2-5
size: NA
length: 13
V: TRBV2
D: NA
CDR3: CASRSLTQETQYF
DNA: TGTGCCAGCAGGAGTCTAACCCAAGAGACCCAGTACTTC

J: TRBJ2-7
size: NA
length: 11
V: TRBV11-1
D: NA
CDR3: CASSLKGEQYF
DNA: TGTGCCAGCAGCTTAAAGGGCGAGCAGTACTTC

J: TRBJ2-2
size: NA
length: 15
V: TRBV25-1
D: NA
CDR3: CASSEYVLSTGELFF
DNA: TGTGCCAGCAGTGAATATGTCTTAAGCACCGGGGAGCTGTTTTTT

J: TRBJ2-5
size: NA
length: 13
V: TRBV11-3
D: NA
CDR3: CASSTSKVETQYF
DNA: TGTGCCAGCAGCACATCAAAGGTAGAGACCCAGTACTTC

J: TRBJ1-2
size: NA
length: 15
V: TRBV30
D: NA
CDR3: CAWTPPGGQFRGYTF
DNA: TGTGCCTGGACCCCACCTGGGGGGCAGTTCAGGGGCTACACCTTC

J: TRBJ2-2
size: NA
length: 15
V: TRBV6-1
D: TRBD2
CDR3: CASNPWREGGGELFF
DNA: TGTGCCAGCAACCCATGGCGGGAGGGAGGCGGGGAGCTGTTTTTT

J: TRBJ2-3
size: once
length: 15
V: TRBV5-1
D: NA
CDR3: CASSVGGQSTDTQYF
DNA: TGCGCCAGCAGCGTGGGAGGTCAGAGCACAGATACGCAGTATTTT

J: TRBJ2-7
size: once
length: 15
V: TRBV6-1
D: TRBD2
CDR3: CASSEVGLATYEQYF
DNA: TGTGCCAGCAGTGAAGTGGGACTAGCGACCTACGAGCAGTACTTC

J: TRBJ1-4
size: NA
length: 14
V: TRBV5-1
D: TRBD1
CDR3: CASRSGTANEKLFF
DNA: TGCGCCAGCAGATCCGGGACAGCTAATGAAAAACTGTTTTTT

J: TRBJ2-5
size: NA
length: 13
V: TRBV7-2
D: TRBD1
CDR3: CASSRDREETQYF
DNA: TGTGCCAGCAGCCGTGACAGGGAAGAGACCCAGTACTTC

J: TRBJ2-1
size: NA
length: 14
V: TRBV30
D: NA
CDR3: CAWRWAGGLGEQFF
DNA: TGTGCCTGGAGGTGGGCAGGGGGGTTGGGTGAGCAGTTCTTC

J: TRBJ2-3
size: NA
length: 14
V: TRBV28
D: TRBD1
CDR3: CASRRQGSTDTQYF
DNA: TGTGCCAGCAGACGACAGGGGAGCACAGATACGCAGTATTTT

J: TRBJ1-2
size: NA
length: 14
V: TRBV5-1
D: NA
CDR3: CASSPGEENYGYTF
DNA: TGCGCCAGCAGCCCAGGTGAAGAGAACTATGGCTACACCTTC

J: TRBJ1-2
size: NA
length: 14
V: TRBV14
D: NA
CDR3: CASSQDDTPYGYTF
DNA: TGTGCCAGCAGCCAAGACGACACCCCCTATGGCTACACCTTC

J: TRBJ1-4
size: NA
length: 12
V: TRBV28
D: NA
CDR3: CATPGGSGELFF
DNA: TGTGCCACCCCCGGAGGATCGGGGGAACTGTTTTTT

J: TRBJ2-1
size: NA
length: 16
V: TRBV27
D: TRBD2
CDR3: CASRVLALSSYNEQFF
DNA: TGTGCCAGCAGGGTACTAGCGCTAAGCTCCTACAATGAGCAGTTCTTC

J: TRBJ2-1
size: NA
length: 14
V: TRBV5-1
D: NA
CDR3: CASAWGQGSYEQFF
DNA: TGCGCCAGCGCCTGGGGTCAGGGGAGTTATGAGCAGTTCTTC

J: TRBJ2-1
size: NA
length: 17
V: TRBV11-2
D: TRBD2
CDR3: CASSPASSGGGYNEQFF
DNA: TGTGCCAGCAGCCCCGCGTCTAGCGGGGGGGGGTACAATGAGCAGTTCTTC

J: TRBJ1-4
size: NA
length: 18
V: TRBV18
D: TRBD1
CDR3: CASSRPLGQGGTNEKLFF
DNA: TGTGCCAGCTCACGACCCTTGGGACAGGGAGGTACTAATGAAAAACTGTTTTTT